A selection of T cell receptor beta chains follows, all from one sample in a study of identical twins. MiXCR was run by TCRdb on the 5' RACE reads, yielding one entry per CDR3 protein. There are hundreds of thousands of distinct CDR3 sequences in the sample; around 12% occur only once, and roughly 1.5% lies in the top ten. The sample also formed part of further work on yellow fever vaccine responses in identical twins.

Sequencing input: PBMCs. These receptors came from a woman aged 18-29 years in good health. Both conserved end residues are part of each CDR3. The D gene is left open where the match is weak. Only part of the rows carry a size: once, few, many, or a class if the clone is expanded.

clone size: .
D gene: .
V gene: TRBV20-1
J gene: TRBJ2-5
CDR3 protein: CSARRIQETQYF
CDR3 DNA: TGCAGTGCTCGACGGATCCAAGAGACCCAGTACTTC

clone size: .
D gene: TRBD1
V gene: TRBV20-1
J gene: TRBJ2-2
CDR3 protein: CSVPDRGPANTGELFF
CDR3 DNA: TGCAGTGTACCCGACAGGGGGCCTGCGAACACCGGGGAGCTGTTTTTT

clone size: .
D gene: .
V gene: TRBV12-3/TRBV12-4
J gene: TRBJ2-7
CDR3 protein: CASSLRQGNLYEQYF
CDR3 DNA: TGTGCCAGCAGTTTAAGGCAGGGGAATCTATACGAGCAGTACTTC

clone size: .
D gene: .
V gene: TRBV28
J gene: TRBJ2-3
CDR3 protein: CASTPGGSHTDTQYF
CDR3 DNA: TGTGCCAGCACTCCCGGGGGCTCTCACACAGATACGCAGTATTTT

clone size: .
D gene: .
V gene: TRBV6-1
J gene: TRBJ2-1
CDR3 protein: CASMRGDTNEQFF
CDR3 DNA: TGTGCCAGCATGCGAGGAGACACTAATGAGCAGTTCTTC

clone size: .
D gene: TRBD2
V gene: TRBV4-1
J gene: TRBJ2-1
CDR3 protein: CASSQEGTSYNEQFF
CDR3 DNA: TGCGCCAGCAGCCAAGAAGGGACTAGCTACAATGAGCAGTTCTTC

clone size: .
D gene: TRBD2
V gene: TRBV10-3
J gene: TRBJ2-5
CDR3 protein: CAISESGLAGKETQYF
CDR3 DNA: TGTGCCATCAGTGAGTCGGGACTAGCGGGGAAAGAGACCCAGTACTTC

clone size: many
D gene: .
V gene: TRBV12-3/TRBV12-4
J gene: TRBJ1-2
CDR3 protein: CASSLGTMNYGYTF
CDR3 DNA: TGTGCCAGCAGTTTAGGGACGATGAACTATGGCTACACCTTC

clone size: many
D gene: TRBD1
V gene: TRBV6-1
J gene: TRBJ1-2
CDR3 protein: CASRPAPGTASGDGYTF
CDR3 DNA: TGTGCCAGCAGGCCAGCCCCCGGGACAGCAAGTGGGGATGGCTACACCTTC

clone size: .
D gene: TRBD1
V gene: TRBV6-1
J gene: TRBJ1-5
CDR3 protein: CASSEVGGIQPQHF
CDR3 DNA: TGTGCCAGCAGTGAAGTAGGGGGCATTCAGCCCCAGCATTTT

clone size: few
D gene: .
V gene: TRBV3-1
J gene: TRBJ1-1
CDR3 protein: CASSQQGRRTEAFF
CDR3 DNA: TGTGCCAGCAGCCAGCAGGGGAGAAGAACTGAAGCTTTCTTT

clone size: few
D gene: .
V gene: TRBV12-3/TRBV12-4
J gene: TRBJ2-1
CDR3 protein: CASSLTAPNEQFF
CDR3 DNA: TGTGCCAGCAGTTTAACGGCCCCAAATGAGCAGTTCTTC

clone size: .
D gene: TRBD1
V gene: TRBV12-3/TRBV12-4
J gene: TRBJ2-3
CDR3 protein: CASRMRQGITSTDTQYF
CDR3 DNA: TGTGCCAGCAGGATGAGACAGGGAATAACTAGCACAGATACGCAGTATTTT

clone size: many
D gene: TRBD1
V gene: TRBV28
J gene: TRBJ2-7
CDR3 protein: CASSPQGQGKNEQYF
CDR3 DNA: TGTGCCAGCAGTCCCCAGGGACAGGGGAAGAACGAGCAGTACTTC

clone size: few
D gene: .
V gene: TRBV5-5
J gene: TRBJ1-6
CDR3 protein: CASSSDEGLLYNSPLHF
CDR3 DNA: TGTGCCAGCAGCTCGGACGAGGGGCTCTTATATAATTCACCCCTCCACTTT

clone size: few
D gene: TRBD2
V gene: TRBV24-1
J gene: TRBJ2-1
CDR3 protein: CATSPAGTYNEQFF
CDR3 DNA: TGTGCCACCAGTCCAGCGGGGACCTACAATGAGCAGTTCTTC

clone size: few
D gene: .
V gene: TRBV2
J gene: TRBJ2-2
CDR3 protein: CASNSGTLINTGELFF
CDR3 DNA: TGTGCCAGCAACTCCGGGACTCTCATAAACACCGGGGAGCTGTTTTTT

clone size: .
D gene: TRBD2
V gene: TRBV27
J gene: TRBJ2-2
CDR3 protein: CASSLLGSGRAGELFF
CDR3 DNA: TGTGCCAGCAGTTTATTGGGTAGCGGGAGAGCCGGGGAGCTGTTTTTT

clone size: few
D gene: TRBD2
V gene: TRBV3-1
J gene: TRBJ2-1
CDR3 protein: CASSQAPSGPEQFF
CDR3 DNA: TGTGCCAGCAGCCAAGCGCCTAGCGGTCCTGAGCAGTTCTTC

clone size: few
D gene: TRBD1
V gene: TRBV12-3/TRBV12-4
J gene: TRBJ2-7
CDR3 protein: CASSRGPTAYEQYF
CDR3 DNA: TGTGCCAGCAGTAGGGGGCCAACAGCCTACGAGCAGTACTTC

clone size: few
D gene: TRBD2
V gene: TRBV7-8
J gene: TRBJ2-1
CDR3 protein: CASSPWNLAGEVEQFF
CDR3 DNA: TGTGCCAGCAGCCCGTGGAATCTAGCGGGAGAGGTTGAGCAGTTCTTC

clone size: .
D gene: TRBD1
V gene: TRBV27
J gene: TRBJ2-1
CDR3 protein: CASSPRQGGTYNEQFF
CDR3 DNA: TGTGCCAGCAGTCCCCGACAGGGGGGAACCTACAATGAGCAGTTCTTC

clone size: .
D gene: .
V gene: TRBV18
J gene: TRBJ2-5
CDR3 protein: CASSSTLQETQYF
CDR3 DNA: TGTGCCAGCTCATCGACTCTCCAAGAGACCCAGTACTTC

clone size: .
D gene: .
V gene: TRBV18
J gene: TRBJ1-1
CDR3 protein: CASSLGQKAFF
CDR3 DNA: TGTGCCAGCTCCTTGGGGCAGAAAGCTTTCTTT